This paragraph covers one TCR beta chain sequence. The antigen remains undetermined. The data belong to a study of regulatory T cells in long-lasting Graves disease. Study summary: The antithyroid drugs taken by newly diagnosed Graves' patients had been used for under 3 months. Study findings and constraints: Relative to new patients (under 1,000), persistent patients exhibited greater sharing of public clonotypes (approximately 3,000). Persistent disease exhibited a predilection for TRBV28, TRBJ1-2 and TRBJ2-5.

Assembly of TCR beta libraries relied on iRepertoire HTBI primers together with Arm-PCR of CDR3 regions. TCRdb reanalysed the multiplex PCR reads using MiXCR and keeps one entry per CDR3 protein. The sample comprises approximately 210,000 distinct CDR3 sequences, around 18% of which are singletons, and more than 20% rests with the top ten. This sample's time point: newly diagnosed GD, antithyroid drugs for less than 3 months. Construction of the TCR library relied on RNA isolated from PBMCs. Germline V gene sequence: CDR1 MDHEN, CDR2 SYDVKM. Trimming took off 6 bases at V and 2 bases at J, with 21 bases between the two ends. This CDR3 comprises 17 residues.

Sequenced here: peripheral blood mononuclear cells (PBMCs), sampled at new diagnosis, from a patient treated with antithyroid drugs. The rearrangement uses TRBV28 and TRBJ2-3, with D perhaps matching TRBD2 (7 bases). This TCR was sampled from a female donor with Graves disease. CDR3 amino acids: CASRPWRGGQDTDTQYF. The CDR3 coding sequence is TGTGCCAGCAGGCCCTGGAGGGGGGGTCAAGACACAGATACGCAGTATTTT.